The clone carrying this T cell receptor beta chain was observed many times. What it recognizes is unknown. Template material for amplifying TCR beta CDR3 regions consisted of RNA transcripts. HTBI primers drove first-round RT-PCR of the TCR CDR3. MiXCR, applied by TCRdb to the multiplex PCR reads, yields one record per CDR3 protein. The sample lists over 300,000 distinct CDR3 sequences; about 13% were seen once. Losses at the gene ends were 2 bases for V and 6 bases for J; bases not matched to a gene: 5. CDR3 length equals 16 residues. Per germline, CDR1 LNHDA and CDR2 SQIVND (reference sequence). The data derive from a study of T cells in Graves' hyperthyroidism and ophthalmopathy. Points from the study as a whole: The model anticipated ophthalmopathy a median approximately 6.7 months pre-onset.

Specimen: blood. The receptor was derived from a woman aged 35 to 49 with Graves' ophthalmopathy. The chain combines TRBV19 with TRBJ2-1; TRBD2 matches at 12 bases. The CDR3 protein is CASSISTSGRSNEQFF. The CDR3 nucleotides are TGTGCCAGTAGTATATCAACTAGCGGGAGGTCCAATGAGCAGTTCTTC. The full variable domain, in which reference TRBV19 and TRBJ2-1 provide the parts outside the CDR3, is DGGITQSPKYLFRKEGQNVTLSCEQNLNHDAMYWYRQDPGQGLRLIYYSQIVNDFQKGDIAEGYSVSREKKESFPLTVTSAQKNPTAFYLCASSISTSGRSNEQFFGPGTRLTVL.